The present T cell receptor (beta chain) was sequenced within a study of CD8 T cells in ankylosing spondylitis. Overall study findings and caveats: Enrichment of disease-linked clones was reportedly significant in matched ankylosing spondylitis synovial fluid. What seemed typical of ankylosing spondylitis blood was a TCR beta motif built from roughly eight highly homologous variants. Clones linked to the disease showed a CD8+ phenotype. They occurred at relatively low frequencies in peripheral blood. Several of the motif variants were reported before in synovial fluid and blood from reactive arthritis.

Quantitative barcoded 5'-RACE was used to prepare TCR beta libraries. MiXCR, applied by TCRdb to the 5' RACE reads, yields one record per CDR3 protein. Here the sample spans 650,000 to 800,000 distinct CDR3 sequences, under 20% being singletons. This clonotype showed up many times. Its specificity is unknown. Sequencing input: blood, either unsorted or a sorted T cell fraction (not recorded which). The source of this sequence is a male donor with ankylosing spondylitis.

The CDR3 spells CASSYSGSWENEQFF. The DNA for the CDR3 is TGTGCCAGCAGTTATAGCGGGAGTTGGGAGAATGAGCAGTTCTTC. This rearrangement joins TRBV12-3 or TRBV12-4 to TRBJ2-1; TRBD2 matches at 9 bases. Germline trimming cut 4 bases from V and 7 bases from J; bases unmatched to any gene: 8. The CDR3 sequence is 15 residues long.